These 27 T cell receptor beta chains share one sample of origin, sequenced in a study of breast tumors, draining lymph nodes, adjacent tissues. TCRdb ran MiXCR on the multiplex PCR reads and lists one entry per CDR3 protein. This sample has 65,000 to 80,000 distinct CDR3 sequences, with around 20% found just once. Breast cancer patients provided tissue from their axillary draining lymph nodes. The sequenced sample consisted of axillary lymph node tissue. These receptors were collected from a female donor with breast cancer. Some clones in this sample may be carry-over from other donors' samples.

This clonotype was found a few times. A read error may be the cause here, since a much bigger clone is one base away. The rearrangement links TRBV6-2 or TRBV6-3 to TRBJ2-7; maybe TRBD2 (6 bases). Germline CDR1 and CDR2: MNHEY and SVGEGT. The CDR3 has 13 residues. Trimming removed 2 bases at V and 4 bases at J, with 9 bases between. CDR3 loop: CASSYPGVYEQYF. The CDR3 DNA follows: TGTGCCAGCAGTTACCCGGGGGTTTACGAGCAGTACTTC.

This rearrangement joins TRBV4-1 to TRBJ2-5; possibly TRBD2 for D (6 bases). The V end was cut by 4 bases, the J end by 0 bases, with 15 bases between. Per the germline V gene, CDR1 is MGHRA and CDR2 is YSYEKL. This CDR3 has 16 residues. Here the CDR3 reads CASSRLGGGYQETQYF. CDR3 DNA sequence: TGCGCCAGCAGCCGCCTCGGTGGAGGGTACCAAGAGACCCAGTACTTC.

This clonotype appeared many times. This chain connects TRBV19 to TRBJ2-3, with D possibly TRBD2 on 6 matching bases. CDR1 LNHDA and CDR2 SQIVND come from the germline V gene (reference sequence). The V end was cut by 1 base, the J end by 4 bases, with 12 bases between. The CDR3 spans 15 residues. The CDR3 here is CASSIGGGGPDTQYF. CDR3 bases: TGTGCCAGTAGTATAGGGGGAGGAGGTCCAGATACGCAGTATTTT. Full variable domain (outside the CDR3, taken from reference TRBV19 and TRBJ2-3): DGGITQSPKYLFRKEGQNVTLSCEQNLNHDAMYWYRQDPGQGLRLIYYSQIVNDFQKGDIAEGYSVSREKKESFPLTVTSAQKNPTAFYLCASSIGGGGPDTQYFGPGTRLTVL.

This clonotype was counted ten times or more. The chain carries TRBV6-5 and TRBJ2-7, with 8 bases that match TRBD2. Trimming cost V 6 bases and J 2 bases; bases outside gene matches: 15. In germline, CDR1 is MNHEY, CDR2 SVGAGI. The CDR3 consists of 17 residues. The CDR3 DNA is TGTGCCAGCAGGCCCGAGCGGGGGAGTAGGCGGACCTACGAGCAGTACTTC. This gives the protein CASRPERGSRRTYEQYF.

This clonotype has a count of ten or more. The rearrangement uses TRBV4-2 and TRBJ2-1; D is possibly TRBD2 (6 bases). CDR1 and CDR2 (germline): LGHNA, YNFKEQ. The CDR3 loop spans 15 amino acids. Trimming removed 0 bases at V and 10 bases at J, with 16 bases between. This CDR3 reads CASSQDMGGLSEQFF. The CDR3, as DNA: TGTGCCAGCAGCCAAGATATGGGAGGCCTTAGCGAGCAGTTCTTC.

The gene calls are TRBV4-2 and TRBJ2-1; D is perhaps TRBD2 (6 bases). Trimming shortened V by 0 bases and J by 0 bases, and 18 bases separated the two germline ends. Germline V gives CDR1 LGHNA, CDR2 YNFKEQ. The CDR3 covers 19 residues. The CDR3 DNA sequence: TGTGCCAGCAGCCAAGATGCTAGCGCGTTGGTCAGCTCCTACAATGAGCAGTTCTTC. Translation: CASSQDASALVSSYNEQFF.

This clonotype was seen ten or more times. V is TRBV19 and J is TRBJ1-5; D unclear. Germline values: CDR1 LNHDA, CDR2 SQIVND (reference sequence). With 6 bases removed from V and 9 bases from J, the gap between germline ends came to 12 bases. The CDR3 is 12 amino acids. The CDR3 here is CASSASGWPQHF. As DNA, the CDR3 is TGTGCCAGTAGCGCATCGGGGTGGCCCCAGCATTTT.

This clonotype was counted ten times or more. The chain has TRBV20-1 and TRBJ2-6; no clear D gene. Trimming left V 6 bases short and J 0 bases short, with 21 bases between. This CDR3 spans 18 amino acids. Germline V gene sequence: CDR1 DFQATT, CDR2 SNEGSKA (reference sequence). This chain's CDR3 is CSAISGFLPNSGANVLTF. The CDR3 nucleotides read TGCAGTGCCATATCTGGGTTCCTCCCTAACTCTGGGGCCAACGTCCTGACTTTC.

This clonotype is a singleton in its sample. The rearrangement links TRBV3-1 to TRBJ1-2; D gene uncertain. Looked up from germline, CDR1 is LGHDT and CDR2 is YNNKEL (reference sequence). This CDR3 comprises 14 residues. The V and J ends lost 1 base and 8 bases respectively, with 14 bases between them. The CDR3 bases are TGTGCCAGCAGCCAAGGTTTAGGGCGGAGGGGCTACACCTTC. It yields the protein CASSQGLGRRGYTF.

This clonotype has a count of ten or more. The chain employs TRBV29-1 and TRBJ2-1; unclear D gene. The CDR3 covers 12 residues. The germline V gene has CDR1 SQVTM and CDR2 ANQGSEA. V shed 6 bases and J shed 0 bases, with 6 bases lying between them. CDR3 in DNA: TGCAGCGTCCGGAGCTCCTACAATGAGCAGTTCTTC. Translated: CSVRSSYNEQFF.

This clonotype was counted ten times or more. This sequence joins TRBV15 and TRBJ2-7; TRBD1 matches at 7 bases. There are 16 residues in the CDR3. CDR1 LNHNV and CDR2 YYDKDF come from the germline V gene (reference sequence). V trimming: 1 base; J trimming: 5 bases; junction bases outside the gene matches: 11. In DNA form, the CDR3 reads TGTGCCACCAGCAGAGGGACAGGTGCCCTCGGAAACGAGCAGTACTTC. It encodes CATSRGTGALGNEQYF.

This clonotype was counted ten times or more. The J gene is TRBJ2-7, the V gene TRBV20-1; 7 nucleotides match TRBD2. CDR1 is DFQATT, CDR2 SNEGSKA, per germline (reference sequence). V was pared by 3 bases and J by 2 bases, with 7 bases of the junction left unmatched. This CDR3 has 14 residues. This CDR3 reads CSASRSLAAYEQYF. Written as DNA, the CDR3 is TGCAGTGCTAGCCGGTCCCTAGCGGCCTACGAGCAGTACTTC.

A remark on this clonotype: A much larger clone is a single base away; this may be a read error. The chain combines TRBV6-1 with TRBJ1-3; D gene ambiguous. CDR3 length equals 14 residues. In germline, CDR1 is MNHNS, CDR2 SASEGT. As DNA, the CDR3 is TGTGCCAGCAGTGAAGACCTCTCTGGAAACACCGTATATTTT. It codes for CASSEDLSGNTVYF.

The chain employs TRBV6-6 and TRBJ2-1, with D possibly matching TRBD1 (6 bases). The CDR3 has 15 residues. The V gene's germline CDR1 is MNHNY and CDR2 SVGAGI (reference sequence). Trimming took off 5 bases at V and 3 bases at J, with 14 bases between the two ends. DNA for the CDR3: TGTGCCAGCAGTCCCTCCGGGACAAGCTACAATGAGCAGTTCTTC. Encoded protein: CASSPSGTSYNEQFF.

This clonotype was picked up many times. The V and J genes are TRBV5-1 and TRBJ2-7, with D unclear. Trimming shortened V by 5 bases and J by 5 bases, and 17 bases separated the two germline ends. This CDR3 is 14 amino acids long. Looked up from germline, CDR1 is SGHRS and CDR2 is YFSETQ. The CDR3 is CASRPTTMVHEQYF. DNA for the CDR3: TGCGCCAGCAGGCCTACTACAATGGTCCACGAGCAGTACTTC.

This clonotype occurred many times. The J gene is TRBJ2-3, the V gene TRBV14, with D possibly TRBD2 on 6 matching bases. V was trimmed by 1 base and J by 0 bases, leaving 17 bases between them. This CDR3 spans 18 amino acids. Looked up from germline, CDR1 is SGHDN and CDR2 is FVKESK. CDR3: CASSQAKYRGSSTDTQYF. The DNA of the CDR3 is TGTGCCAGCAGCCAAGCTAAGTATCGGGGGTCCAGCACAGATACGCAGTATTTT.

This clonotype came up many times. V and J are TRBV11-2 and TRBJ2-1, with 10 bases matching TRBD2. CDR3 length equals 15 residues. CDR1 and CDR2 from the germline V gene are SGHAT and FQNNGV. The V segment lost 6 bases and the J segment 2 bases; nucleotides outside the gene matches: 4. CDR3 sequence reads: CASSSSGSPYNEQFF. In DNA, the CDR3 is TGTGCCAGCAGTTCTAGCGGGAGCCCCTACAATGAGCAGTTCTTC.

The genes are TRBV3-2 and TRBJ1-5; TRBD1, the table's D call, was not compared with the DNA. TRBV3-2 is flagged as a pseudogene. This CDR3 region has 15 residues. CDR3 in amino acids: CASSQKQGINQPQHF. The CDR3 DNA is TGTGCCAGCAGCCAAAAGCAGGGAATCAATCAGCCCCAGCATTTT.

The sample holds a few counts of this clonotype. The chain carries TRBV4-3 and TRBJ2-2; 7 bases line up with TRBD2. V was pared by 0 bases and J by 4 bases, with 8 bases of the junction left unmatched. This CDR3 comprises 17 residues. The germline CDR1 and CDR2 sequences are LGHNA and YSLEER. CDR3 nucleotide sequence: TGCGCCAGCAGCCAAGATTCGGCTAGCGGCCTCACCGGGGAGCTGTTTTTT. Protein: CASSQDSASGLTGELFF.

The V gene is TRBV27, the J gene TRBJ1-2; 7 nucleotides match TRBD1. CDR1 and CDR2 (germline): MNHEY, SMNVEV (reference sequence). J gave up 4 bases and V 2 bases, and 7 bases lay outside the gene matches. CDR3 length: 15 amino acids. The CDR3 DNA is TGTGCCAGCAGTTTACGCGGACAGGCAGGCTATGGCTACACCTTC. Translated, it gives CASSLRGQAGYGYTF.

This clonotype was detected many times. The genes are TRBV12-3 or TRBV12-4 and TRBJ1-2; no definite D call. The length of the CDR3 is 13 residues. Trimming removed 3 bases at V and 8 bases at J, with 13 bases between. The CDR3 region is CASSFRGSEGYTF. The CDR3 nucleotides are TGTGCCAGCAGTTTTAGAGGGTCGGAGGGCTACACCTTC.

In its sample, this clonotype was seen many times. In nucleotides, the CDR3 is TGCGCCAGCAGCCAAGTTCTAGCGGGAGGGCCAAGGTCCTACGAGCAGTACTTC. This encodes CASSQVLAGGPRSYEQYF. The chain carries TRBV4-1 and TRBJ2-7; TRBD2 aligns across 12 bases. CDR1 is MGHRA and CDR2 is YSYEKL in the germline V gene. There are 18 residues in the CDR3. The ends lost 1 base at V and 1 base at J; junction bases unmatched: 8.

As concerns this clonotype: This may be a read error, as it is one base from a much larger clone. The chain combines TRBV12-5 with TRBJ2-3; D is possibly TRBD2 (6 bases). There are 13 residues in the CDR3. Germline V gene sequence: CDR1 LGHNT, CDR2 FRNRAP. The V and J ends lost 2 bases and 4 bases respectively, with 7 bases between them. CDR3 in DNA: TGTGCTAGTGGTTTGTCGGGGGCAGATACGCAGTATTTT. Translated: CASGLSGADTQYF.

This clonotype has a handful of counts. Just one base apart from a much larger clone, this may be a read error. The gene calls are TRBV4-2 and TRBJ2-7; 9 nucleotides match TRBD2. Germline V CDR1 and CDR2: LGHNA, YNFKEQ. This CDR3 has 15 amino acids. CDR3 sequence: CAGSWSTSGSYEQYF. The CDR3 coding sequence is TGTGCCGGCAGTTGGTCGACTAGCGGTTCCTACGAGCAGTACTTC.

This clonotype was seen at least ten times. The rearrangement uses TRBV6-4 and TRBJ1-5; D might be TRBD1 (5 bases). Trimming shortened V by 6 bases and J by 5 bases, and 11 bases separated the two germline ends. The length of the CDR3 is 13 residues. In germline, CDR1 is MRHNA, CDR2 SNTAGT. The CDR3 coding sequence is TGTGCCAGCAGAAATCAGGGTTATCAGCCCCAGCATTTT. The encoded protein is CASRNQGYQPQHF.

This clonotype was picked up many times. The chain combines TRBV24-1 with TRBJ2-3, with D possibly called TRBD1 or TRBD2 (7 bases each). Per the germline V gene, CDR1 is KGHDR and CDR2 is SFDVKD. This CDR3 contains 14 residues. Trimming took 10 bases from V and 5 from J, leaving 18 bases between them. The CDR3 sequence: CATAQGGMRDTQYF. CDR3 in DNA: TGTGCCACGGCGCAGGGGGGGATGAGAGATACGCAGTATTTT.

The V and J genes are TRBV27 and TRBJ2-2; D is unresolved. The CDR3 runs 15 residues. Germline assignment: CDR1 MNHEY and CDR2 SMNVEV (reference sequence). Trimming shortened V by 3 bases and J by 0 bases, and 8 bases separated the two germline ends. The CDR3 nucleotides are TGTGCCAGCAGTTTGAGCTATTCGAACACCGGGGAGCTGTTTTTT. Protein product: CASSLSYSNTGELFF.